This T cell receptor beta chain appears in the sequencing data of a study of cytomegalovirus exposure and HLA in healthy donors. To note about this clone: Its specificity is not known.

As for the donors, each was a healthy bone marrow donor. Although they were nominally healthy when sampled, donors likely had unrecorded immune exposures. CDR3 length: 17 residues. Trimming took 6 bases from V and 0 from J, leaving 18 bases between them. CDR1 PRHDT and CDR2 FYEKMQ come from the germline V gene (reference sequence). Study results and caveats: With later analysis, a missense DCLRE1C variant became linked to TCR beta V- and J-gene trimming.

The PCR employed 60 Vbeta primers together with 13 Jbeta primers. In the original analysis: Approximately 10 million shared chains were among roughly 81 million unique TCR beta chains counted in a later analysis. Sequenced by immunoSEQ multiplex PCR; TCRdb stores in-frame clones only, minus some. V, J and clone size reflect that table, while D and trimming were determined from the DNA. The sample's table shows some 110,000 clones. This receptor was taken from a man aged 25-45 years in good health and CMV-seronegative. Sequenced input: PBMCs. V and J are TRBV13 and TRBJ1-3; possible D gene TRBD1, 5 bases. This chain's CDR3 is CASRQLGLPSSGNTIYF. The DNA of the CDR3 is TGTGCCAGCAGGCAGCTGGGACTCCCGAGCTCTGGAAACACCATATATTTT.